What follows are 26 T cell receptor beta chains derived from one specimen sequenced in a study of CD8+CD57+ T cells in acquired aplastic anemia. Patients included in sequencing had previously demonstrated CD8+CD57+ cell expansion by flow cytometry. The use of genomic DNA as template underpinned the TCR beta VDJ and CDR3 profiling. Via MiXCR, TCRdb re-called the reads, giving one row per CDR3 protein. This table has 150,000 to 200,000 distinct CDR3 sequences, over 40% appearing once. Specimen: sorted CD4+, CD8+, or CD8+CD57+ T cells (not recorded which) from PBMCs. All receptors come from a human donor with aplastic anemia.

J is TRBJ2-4 and V is TRBV10-3, with D possibly being TRBD1 or TRBD2 (5 bases each). V was clipped by 2 bases and J by 0 bases, with 14 bases between them. CDR1 is ENHRY, CDR2 SYGVKD, per germline. The CDR3 sequence is 17 residues long. Here the CDR3 reads CAISETGAGIAKNIQYF. Here the CDR3 DNA reads TGTGCCATCAGTGAGACTGGGGCGGGTATAGCCAAAAACATTCAGTACTTC.

This clonotype appeared once. This rearrangement joins TRBV20-1 to TRBJ2-3; 8 positions match TRBD1. The length of the CDR3 is 13 residues. Per germline, CDR1 DFQATT and CDR2 SNEGSKA (reference sequence). V shed 4 bases and J 5 bases; nucleotides not matched to a gene: 5. CDR3 in DNA: TGCAGTGCTATCGGGACAGGCCAAGATACGCAGTATTTT. Protein product: CSAIGTGQDTQYF.

The CDR3 nucleotides are TGTGCCAGCAGTGATCAGGGGAGCTCCTACGAGCAGTACTTC. Amino acids: CASSDQGSSYEQYF. This chain uses TRBV2 with TRBJ2-7; tentatively, D is TRBD1 (6 bases). This CDR3 region has 14 residues. CDR1 is SNHLY, CDR2 FYNNEI, per germline. The V gene lost 3 bases and the J gene lost 0 bases, with 9 bases spanning the gap.

The chain links TRBV7-2 to TRBJ2-7; TRBD1 aligns across 9 bases. The germline CDR1 and CDR2 sequences are SGHTA and FQGNSA. Trimming took 5 bases from V and 3 from J; bases not matched to a gene: 8. This CDR3 has 15 amino acids. CDR3 region: CASSPPGTGIYEQYF. The CDR3 nucleotides are TGTGCCAGCAGCCCTCCGGGGACAGGGATCTACGAGCAGTACTTC. Using reference TRBV7-2 and TRBJ2-7 for the parts outside the CDR3, the full variable domain is GAGVSQSPSNKVTEKGKDVELRCDPISGHTALYWYRQSLGQGLEFLIYFQGNSAPDKSGLPSDRFSAERTGGSVSTLTIQRTQQEDSAVYLCASSPPGTGIYEQYFGPGTRLTVT.

There are many counts of this clonotype. The rearrangement joins TRBV19 to TRBJ1-5; 7 bases fit TRBD1. The junction had 5 bases not matched to a gene; V was cut back by 1 base and J by 5 bases. Looked up from germline, CDR1 is LNHDA and CDR2 is SQIVND (reference sequence). The CDR3 contains 15 residues. For the CDR3, the DNA is TGTGCCAGTAGTATAGCGGACAGGCAAGATCAGCCCCAGCATTTT. Amino acids: CASSIADRQDQPQHF.

This clonotype showed up many times. The J gene is TRBJ2-1, the V gene TRBV24-1; 7 bases agree with TRBD1. Germline V gene data show CDR1 as KGHDR and CDR2 as SFDVKD. The junction had 5 bases not matched to a gene; V was cut back by 3 bases and J by 4 bases. The CDR3 runs to 15 residues. CDR3 protein: CATSDIRGQYNEQFF. For the CDR3, the DNA is TGTGCCACCAGTGATATAAGGGGACAGTACAATGAGCAGTTCTTC.

This chain connects TRBV9 to TRBJ2-3, with D perhaps matching TRBD1 or TRBD2 (7 bases each). Germline CDR1 and CDR2: SGDLS and YYNGEE. The CDR3 consists of 18 residues. Trimming shortened V by 3 bases and J by 3 bases, and 23 bases separated the two germline ends. The CDR3 sequence: CASSGGEGVGGYTDTQYF. CDR3 in DNA: TGTGCCAGCAGCGGCGGGGAGGGGGTAGGGGGCTATACAGATACGCAGTATTTT.

This clonotype was counted between two and nine times. The V call is TRBV7-6, the J call TRBJ1-1; D unclear. The V and J ends lost 4 bases and 1 base respectively, with 7 bases between them. CDR3 length equals 13 residues. Per germline, CDR1 SGHVS and CDR2 FNYEAQ. The DNA for the CDR3 is TGTGCCAGCAGCTCTCCAGAGAACACTGAAGCTTTCTTT. This gives the protein CASSSPENTEAFF.

The chain joins TRBV20-1 to TRBJ2-7; 10 nucleotides match TRBD2. The CDR3 covers 14 residues. V dropped 1 base and J dropped 3; count of bases not matched to a gene: 3. Germline CDR1 is DFQATT and CDR2 is SNEGSKA (reference sequence). CDR3 amino acids: CSARASGGIYEQYF. The CDR3 DNA reads TGCAGTGCTAGAGCTAGCGGGGGTATCTACGAGCAGTACTTC.

V and J are TRBV7-9 and TRBJ1-6, with D unclear. CDR3 size: 13 residues. V lost 1 base, J lost 8 bases, and 6 bases lay in between. Germline assignment: CDR1 SEHNR and CDR2 FQNEAQ (reference sequence). CDR3 nucleotides: TGTGCCAGCAGCTTAGGAAGTCATTCACCCCTCCACTTT. It specifies CASSLGSHSPLHF.

This clonotype was seen many times. The rearrangement uses TRBV12-3 or TRBV12-4 and TRBJ2-5; 7 nucleotides line up with TRBD2. The V and J ends lost 2 bases and 2 bases, in that order; junction bases with no gene match: 8. This CDR3 has 16 residues. This chain's CDR3 is CASSLTASGVQETQYF. CDR3 coding DNA: TGTGCCAGCAGTTTAACGGCTAGCGGTGTTCAAGAGACCCAGTACTTC.

V is TRBV2 and J is TRBJ1-2, with 12 positions matching TRBD1. Per the germline V gene, CDR1 is SNHLY and CDR2 is FYNNEI. J was trimmed by 8 bases and V by 7 bases; bases with no gene match: 5. This CDR3 region has 13 residues. The CDR3 nucleotides are TGTGCCAGCATTAGCGGGACAGGGGGCGGCTACACCTTC. Its translation: CASISGTGGGYTF.

This clonotype has a handful of counts. An end of the junction differs from the germline gene, which may be a read error. The chain carries TRBV24-1 and TRBJ1-5; 8 bases are a match to TRBD1. Germline assignment: CDR1 KGHDR and CDR2 SFDVKD. There are 13 residues in the CDR3. CDR3 sequence (DNA): TGTGCGACCAGGACAGGGAACAATCAGCCCCAGCATTTT. As protein: CATRTGNNQPQHF.

The rearrangement links TRBV24-1 to TRBJ2-5; D is possibly TRBD2 (6 bases). The germline V gene has CDR1 KGHDR and CDR2 SFDVKD. Between the trimmed V and J ends, which lost 6 bases and 2 bases, there was a span of 15 bases. CDR3 size: 15 residues. The CDR3 DNA sequence: TGTGCCACCAGTATTGCGGGGTTTGGACAAGAGACCCAGTACTTC. Translating it yields CATSIAGFGQETQYF.

The genes are TRBV30 and TRBJ1-1; D is unresolved. The germline CDR1 and CDR2 sequences are GTSNPN and SVGIG (reference sequence). V dropped 2 bases and J dropped 1 base, with 8 bases sitting between them. The CDR3 totals 13 residues. The CDR3 sequence is CAWSIEGNTEAFF. The CDR3 bases are TGTGCCTGGAGTATCGAGGGGAACACTGAAGCTTTCTTT.

V and J are TRBV12-3 or TRBV12-4 and TRBJ2-1; D remains unclear. V shed 7 bases and J shed 9 bases, with 13 bases lying between them. The CDR3 has 12 amino acids. The CDR3, as DNA: TGTGCCAGCACCTCCCTCCGTGGTGAGCAGTTCTTC. Translating it yields CASTSLRGEQFF.

Ten or more counts support this clonotype. V usage is TRBV2 and J usage is TRBJ1-4; no clear D. The germline V gene has CDR1 SNHLY and CDR2 FYNNEI. The germline V and J ends were trimmed by 2 bases and 2 bases, with 6 bases remaining between them. This CDR3 is built from 14 residues. The DNA of the CDR3 is TGTGCCAGCAGTGAAACGCGTACTAATGAAAAACTGTTTTTT. Protein sequence: CASSETRTNEKLFF.

The CDR3 loop is CASSLEQGKRSPLHF. The CDR3 bases are TGCGCCAGCAGCTTGGAACAGGGGAAAAGATCACCCCTCCACTTT. The chain employs TRBV5-1 and TRBJ1-6, with 7 bases matching TRBD1. The CDR3 loop spans 15 amino acids. The germline gives CDR1 SGHRS, CDR2 YFSETQ. Losses at the gene ends were 0 bases for V and 10 bases for J; bases not matched to a gene: 7.

This clonotype was picked up many times. The gene calls are TRBV19 and TRBJ2-3, with D maybe TRBD1 (6 bases). The germline gives CDR1 LNHDA, CDR2 SQIVND (reference sequence). V was shortened by 1 base and J by 2 bases, with 16 bases between the two germline ends. The CDR3 spans 17 residues. The CDR3 loop is CASSIGPGTKATDTQYF. CDR3 coding DNA: TGTGCCAGTAGTATAGGACCCGGGACAAAGGCCACAGATACGCAGTATTTT.

This clonotype was seen ten or more times. CDR3 amino acids: CATSEGRFNQPQHF. In DNA form, the CDR3 reads TGTGCCACCTCAGAGGGACGGTTTAATCAGCCCCAGCATTTT. V and J are TRBV19 and TRBJ1-5; D perhaps matches TRBD1 (5 bases). The germline V gene has CDR1 LNHDA and CDR2 SQIVND (reference sequence). The CDR3 runs 14 residues. Trimming left V 10 bases short and J 4 bases short, with 17 bases between.

V usage is TRBV6-5 and J usage is TRBJ2-1, with a possible D match to TRBD2 (5 bases). The CDR3 has 12 amino acids. Deletions cut 7 bases from V and 3 bases from J, with 7 bases between. Germline CDR1 MNHEY, CDR2 SVGAGI. CDR3 coding DNA: TGTGCCAGCACCGGGATCTACAATGAGCAGTTCTTC. It translates to CASTGIYNEQFF.

This clonotype was counted a single time. The chain recombines TRBV20-1 with TRBJ2-1; D unclear. The germline V gene has CDR1 DFQATT and CDR2 SNEGSKA (reference sequence). This CDR3 spans 14 amino acids. The V end was cut by 3 bases, the J end by 3 bases, with 12 bases between. The CDR3 region has the DNA TGCAGTGCTAGGTACCCATCCGGCTACAATGAGCAGTTCTTC. Its translation: CSARYPSGYNEQFF.

The chain is built from TRBV12-3 or TRBV12-4 and TRBJ1-2; perhaps TRBD1 as D (6 bases). Trimming took off 5 bases at V and 7 bases at J, with 11 bases between the two ends. The length of the CDR3 is 12 residues. The CDR3 sequence is CASSAQGSGYTF. The DNA of the CDR3 is TGTGCCAGCAGTGCACAGGGCTCTGGCTACACCTTC.

In its sample, this clonotype was seen many times. The chain links TRBV6-1 to TRBJ1-5; TRBD1 matches 7 bases. Germline lookup yields CDR1 MNHNS and CDR2 SASEGT. The CDR3 is 15 amino acids. V dropped 1 base and J dropped 6; count of bases not matched to a gene: 6. The CDR3 DNA follows: TGTGCCAGCAGTGAAGGGGCAGGGGGGCGTCAGCCCCAGCATTTT. Residues: CASSEGAGGRQPQHF.

The chain employs TRBV2 and TRBJ1-5; D gene uncertain. Germline V gene data show CDR1 as SNHLY and CDR2 as FYNNEI. This CDR3 is 13 amino acids long. Between the trimmed V and J ends, which lost 6 bases and 6 bases, there was a span of 12 bases. The CDR3 is CASSQFRSQPQHF. CDR3 in DNA: TGTGCCAGCAGCCAATTTAGGAGTCAGCCCCAGCATTTT.

The chain recombines TRBV12-3 or TRBV12-4 with TRBJ2-3; TRBD2 is a possible D gene (7 bases). The V gene lost 8 bases and the J gene lost 5 bases, with 11 bases spanning the gap. This CDR3 spans 12 amino acids. The CDR3 sequence: CASGGAVDTQYF. DNA of the CDR3: TGTGCCAGCGGGGGGGCGGTAGATACGCAGTATTTT.